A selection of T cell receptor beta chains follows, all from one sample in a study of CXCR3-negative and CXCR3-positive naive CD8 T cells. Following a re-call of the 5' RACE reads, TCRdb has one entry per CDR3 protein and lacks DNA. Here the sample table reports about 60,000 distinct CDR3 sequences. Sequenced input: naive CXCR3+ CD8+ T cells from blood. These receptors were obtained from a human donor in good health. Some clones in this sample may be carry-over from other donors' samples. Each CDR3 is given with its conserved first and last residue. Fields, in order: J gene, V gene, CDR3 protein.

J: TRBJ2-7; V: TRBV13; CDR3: CASSVGDGYEQYF
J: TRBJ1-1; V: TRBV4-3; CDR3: CASSQEKEFPNTEAFF
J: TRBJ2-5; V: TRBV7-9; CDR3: CASRTGTQETQYF
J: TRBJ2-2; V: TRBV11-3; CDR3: CASSRDPSWGGELFF
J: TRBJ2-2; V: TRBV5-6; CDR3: CASSLVPNTGELFF
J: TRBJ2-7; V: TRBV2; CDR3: CASSPGTGIYEQYF
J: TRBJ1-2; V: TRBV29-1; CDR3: CSAIPGPPYYGYTF
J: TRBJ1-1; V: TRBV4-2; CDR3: CASSQEAGGTEAFF
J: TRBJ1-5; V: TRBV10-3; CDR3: CAISESHINRIQPQHF
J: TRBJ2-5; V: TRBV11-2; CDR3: CASSFFQGQETQYF
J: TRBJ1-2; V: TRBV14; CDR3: CASSQEGGDYGYTF
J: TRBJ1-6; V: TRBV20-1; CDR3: CSARDLGASPLHF
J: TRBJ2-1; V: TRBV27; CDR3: CASSLSTTYNEQFF
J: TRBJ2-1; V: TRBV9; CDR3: CASSVGGGLDNEQFF
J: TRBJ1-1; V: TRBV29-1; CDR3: CSVEARGAEAFF
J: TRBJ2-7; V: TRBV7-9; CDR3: CASSSRDNPYEQYF
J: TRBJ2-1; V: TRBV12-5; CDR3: CASGPGTSVEQFF
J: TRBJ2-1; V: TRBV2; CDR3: CASTAGRLAGPNEQFF
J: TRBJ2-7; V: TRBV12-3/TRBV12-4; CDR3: CASSSWDVIYEQYF
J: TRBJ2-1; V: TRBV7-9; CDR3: CASSLSGGRYNEQFF
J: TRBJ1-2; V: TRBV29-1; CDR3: CSTPGTEEFGYTF
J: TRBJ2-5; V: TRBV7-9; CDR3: CASSPPRDRETQYF
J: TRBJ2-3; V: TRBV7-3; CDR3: CASSRSGGAADTQYF
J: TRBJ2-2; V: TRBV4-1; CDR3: CATAPWEYGELFF
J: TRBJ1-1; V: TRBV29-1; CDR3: CSLGHGREAFF
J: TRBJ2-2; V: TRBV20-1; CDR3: CSASGTGDTGELFF
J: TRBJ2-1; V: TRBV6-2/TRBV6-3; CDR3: CASTLVTGGDEQFF
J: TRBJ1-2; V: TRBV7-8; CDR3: CASSQKQGAIANYGYTF
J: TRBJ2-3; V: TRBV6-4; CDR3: CASSEGQGSTDTQYF
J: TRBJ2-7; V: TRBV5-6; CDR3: CASSEGQGLYEQYF
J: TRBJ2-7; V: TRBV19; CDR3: CASSITTIYEQYF
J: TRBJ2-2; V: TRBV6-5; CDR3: CASSYSTGLANTGELFF
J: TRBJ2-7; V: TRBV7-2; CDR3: CASSVPGTSLSYEQYF
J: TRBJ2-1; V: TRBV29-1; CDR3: CSGEGTLKYNEQFF
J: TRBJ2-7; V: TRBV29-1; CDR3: CSVEVIGVEQYF
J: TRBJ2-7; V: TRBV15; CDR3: CATSRAEISSYEQYF
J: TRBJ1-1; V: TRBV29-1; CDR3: CSVEWGRVSAEAFF
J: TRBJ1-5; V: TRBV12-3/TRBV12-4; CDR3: CASRGPFDQPQHF
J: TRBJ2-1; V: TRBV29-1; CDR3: CSTLDGGGNEQFF
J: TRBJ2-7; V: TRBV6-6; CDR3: CASSYNLPGSYEQYF
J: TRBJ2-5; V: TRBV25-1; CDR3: CASSDGYRVGETQYF
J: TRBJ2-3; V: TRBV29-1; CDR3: CSVAGTSEGQNTDTQYF
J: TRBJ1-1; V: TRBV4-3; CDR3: CASSQDPRLNTEAFF
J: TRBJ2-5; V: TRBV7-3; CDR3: CASSPGAGVLETQYF
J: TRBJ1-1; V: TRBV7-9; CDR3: CASTLGADTEAFF
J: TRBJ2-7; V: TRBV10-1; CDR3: CASSEDTYEQYF
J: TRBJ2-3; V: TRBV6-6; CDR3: CASSYAVLKTVDTQYF
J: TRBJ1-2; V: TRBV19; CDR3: CASSAHRGPSNYGYTF
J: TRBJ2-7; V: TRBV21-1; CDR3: CASQPGQGFRNYEQYF
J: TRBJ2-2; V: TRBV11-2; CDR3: CASIWEAGELFF
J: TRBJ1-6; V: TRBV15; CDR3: CATSRPTGVGSPLHF
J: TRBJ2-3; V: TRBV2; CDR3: CASSSDSGGIVYTQYF
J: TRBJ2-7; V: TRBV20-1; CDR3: CSARGQGLEQYF
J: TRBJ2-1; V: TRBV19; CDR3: CASSIDLLTGRNNEQFF
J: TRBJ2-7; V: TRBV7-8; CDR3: CASSLDLDESISSYEQYF
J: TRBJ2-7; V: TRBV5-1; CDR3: CASTPRPSGDHEQYF
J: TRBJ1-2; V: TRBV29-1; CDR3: CSVFLPGTYGYTF
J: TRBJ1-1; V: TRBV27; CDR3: CASSSRLTNTEAFF
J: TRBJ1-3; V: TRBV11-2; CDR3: CASSLSRDRNTIYF
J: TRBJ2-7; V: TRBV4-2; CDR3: CASRRGVSYEQYF